This entry lists 27 T cell receptor beta chains sequenced from one sample in a study of T cells in Graves' hyperthyroidism and ophthalmopathy. TCR beta CDR3 region amplification was performed from RNA transcripts. TCR CDR3 regions were first amplified by RT-PCR with HTBI primers. TCRdb re-analysed the multiplex PCR reads in MiXCR, keeping a single row per CDR3 protein. The repertoire has just over 550,000 distinct CDR3 sequences, more than 45% of them found once; the top ten carry 8.2%. The sequenced sample consisted of peripheral blood or thyroid tissue (not recorded which). These receptors were obtained from a woman in her late teens or twenties with Graves' hyperthyroidism.

This clonotype appeared a single time. This chain's CDR3 is CASRTDMNGEKLFF. The CDR3 nucleotides read TGTGCCAGCAGGACAGACATGAATGGCGAAAAACTGTTTTTT. V gene TRBV2 combines with J gene TRBJ1-4; a possible D gene is TRBD1 (5 bases). Germline loops: CDR1 SNHLY, CDR2 FYNNEI. The CDR3 extends over 14 amino acids. Trimming removed 6 bases from V and 8 bases from J, with 16 bases in between. Full variable domain (outside the CDR3, taken from reference TRBV2 and TRBJ1-4): EPEVTQTPSHQVTQMGQEVILRCVPISNHLYFYWYRQILGQKVEFLVSFYNNEISEKSEIFDDQFSVERPDGSNFTLKIRSTKLEDSAMYFCASRTDMNGEKLFFGSGTQLSVL.

This clonotype was seen more than once but under ten times. This chain connects TRBV20-1 to TRBJ2-5, with 8 bases identical to TRBD2. Germline V CDR1 and CDR2: DFQATT, SNEGSKA (reference sequence). Losses at the gene ends were 6 bases for V and 1 base for J; bases not matched to a gene: 7. The CDR3 totals 14 residues. Written as DNA, the CDR3 is TGCAGTGCCCGGGGGGGGGCCATCCAAGAGACCCAGTACTTC. As protein: CSARGGAIQETQYF.

This clonotype came up once. The chain links TRBV24-1 to TRBJ2-5; TRBD2 agrees at 11 bases. The CDR3 totals 16 residues. Germline trimming cut 4 bases from V and 3 bases from J; bases unmatched to any gene: 6. Germline CDR1 reads KGHDR; CDR2 reads SFDVKD. CDR3 sequence: CATSDPGLAGKETQYF. The CDR3 DNA sequence: TGTGCCACCAGTGACCCAGGACTAGCGGGTAAAGAGACCCAGTACTTC.

As to this clonotype: One end of the junction fails to match germline, which may point to a read error. This chain links TRBV15 with TRBJ1-2, with 8 positions matching TRBD1. The CDR3 runs to 13 residues. CDR1 LNHNV and CDR2 YYDKDF come from the germline V gene (reference sequence). DNA for the CDR3: TGTGCCACCAGCGGAGACAGGGGCTATGGCTACACCTTC. This sequence encodes CATSGDRGYGYTF. Combining the CDR3 with reference TRBV15 and TRBJ1-2 gives the whole variable domain DAMVIQNPRYQVTQFGKPVTLSCSQTLNHNVMYWYQQKSSQAPKLLFHYYDKDFNNEADTPDNFQSRRPNTSFCFLDIRSPGLGDTAMYLCATSGDRGYGYTFGSGTRLTVV.

The chain employs TRBV19 and TRBJ2-7; the match to TRBD1 covers 7 bases. Germline CDR1 and CDR2: LNHDA and SQIVND (reference sequence). The CDR3 sequence is 14 residues long. Germline trimming cut 7 bases from V and 2 bases from J; bases unmatched to any gene: 8. CDR3 DNA sequence: TGTGCCAGTACTTCCACGGACAGGCCCTACGAGCAGTACTTC. Its protein product is CASTSTDRPYEQYF.

The chain employs TRBV9 and TRBJ2-7; 7 nucleotides align to TRBD1. V gave up 0 bases and J gave up 1 base; unmatched junction bases: 4. The CDR3 covers 15 residues. The germline CDR1 and CDR2 sequences are SGDLS and YYNGEE. CDR3 in amino acids: CASSVDSGGSYEQYF. The CDR3 DNA follows: TGTGCCAGCAGCGTAGATTCAGGGGGTTCCTACGAGCAGTACTTC.

The chain uses TRBV20-1 and TRBJ2-7; either TRBD1 or TRBD2 may fit D (5 bases each). The CDR3 is 15 residues long. V was shortened by 1 base and J by 6 bases, with 19 bases between the two germline ends. The germline gives CDR1 DFQATT, CDR2 SNEGSKA (reference sequence). CDR3 residues: CSARGGPGPPGEQYF. CDR3 DNA sequence: TGCAGTGCTAGAGGGGGTCCGGGACCCCCGGGCGAGCAGTACTTC.

Here the CDR3 reads CASSMSATNEKLFF. The CDR3 coding sequence is TGTGCCAGTAGTATGAGTGCAACTAATGAAAAACTGTTTTTT. The V gene is TRBV19, the J gene TRBJ1-4; no clear D gene. CDR1 and CDR2 from the germline V gene are LNHDA and SQIVND (reference sequence). The CDR3 has 14 residues. The V and J ends lost 3 bases and 0 bases respectively, with 5 bases between them.

Of note for this clonotype: At one end the junction does not follow the germline gene, possibly because of a read error. V is TRBV4-2 and J is TRBJ2-7; 8 bases fit TRBD1. Looked up from germline, CDR1 is LGHNA and CDR2 is YNFKEQ. The CDR3 has 14 residues. In DNA, the CDR3 is TGTGCCAGCAGCCAAGGGACAGGGCCCTACGAGCGGTACTTC. Residues: CASSQGTGPYERYF.

This chain links TRBV19 with TRBJ1-3, with D unresolved. With 4 bases removed from V and 15 bases from J, the gap between germline ends came to 19 bases. Germline V gives CDR1 LNHDA, CDR2 SQIVND (reference sequence). CDR3 length equals 13 residues. CDR3 nucleotide sequence: TGTGCCAGTAGTACAAGATCTGGATCTCCCGCATATTTT. Its translation: CASSTRSGSPAYF.

J is TRBJ2-7 and V is TRBV10-3; either TRBD1 or TRBD2 may supply D (5 bases each). Germline V lookup: CDR1 ENHRY, CDR2 SYGVKD. V lost 0 bases and J lost 1, with 10 bases in between. This CDR3 has 15 residues. The CDR3 loop is CAISESRGGSYEQYF. The DNA for the CDR3 is TGTGCCATCAGTGAGTCGAGGGGCGGGTCCTACGAGCAGTACTTC.

This clonotype appeared many times. The gene calls are TRBV7-8 and TRBJ2-5; 8 bases are a match to TRBD2. Germline loops: CDR1 SGHVS, CDR2 FQNEAQ. The V segment lost 0 bases and the J segment 7 bases; nucleotides outside the gene matches: 10. The CDR3 contains 16 residues. The CDR3: CASSLAASGSVGTQYF. CDR3 nucleotide sequence: TGTGCCAGCAGCTTAGCGGCGAGCGGGAGCGTTGGGACCCAGTACTTC.

This clonotype was seen ten or more times. The J gene is TRBJ1-2, the V gene TRBV10-3; 9 bases are a match to TRBD1. The germline gives CDR1 ENHRY, CDR2 SYGVKD. Unmatched junction bases numbered 8, after V lost 1 base and J lost 8 bases. The length of the CDR3 is 15 residues. CDR3 sequence reads: CAISEWGDRANGYTF. CDR3 nucleotide sequence: TGTGCCATCAGTGAGTGGGGGGACAGGGCGAACGGCTACACCTTC.

The chain links TRBV11-3 to TRBJ1-1; no clear D. Germline V gene data show CDR1 as SGHNT and CDR2 as YENEEA. V lost 6 bases and J 0 bases, leaving 14 bases between the germline ends. This CDR3 is 15 amino acids long. The chain's CDR3 is CASSFLGSLNTEAFF. CDR3 nucleotide sequence: TGTGCCAGCAGTTTCCTCGGCAGTTTGAACACTGAAGCTTTCTTT.

Only a few counts were recorded for this clonotype. The V and J genes are TRBV27 and TRBJ1-5, with 7 bases that match TRBD1. CDR1 and CDR2 from the germline V gene are MNHEY and SMNVEV (reference sequence). The CDR3 is 13 amino acids. The J segment lost 7 bases and the V segment lost 4 bases, leaving 4 bases of the junction unmatched. The CDR3 spells CASSWAGGQPQHF. In DNA form, the CDR3 reads TGTGCCAGCAGTTGGGCAGGGGGACAGCCCCAGCATTTT.

The V call is TRBV20-1, the J call TRBJ2-5, with D perhaps TRBD2 (6 bases). This CDR3 has 13 amino acids. Germline-derived CDR1 and CDR2 are DFQATT and SNEGSKA (reference sequence). V lost 0 bases and J 6 bases, leaving 11 bases between the germline ends. The CDR3 is CSAREGGRKTQYF. CDR3 nucleotide sequence: TGCAGTGCTAGAGAGGGAGGTAGAAAGACCCAGTACTTC.

The J gene is TRBJ2-7, the V gene TRBV6-6, with D possibly matching TRBD2 (6 bases). The CDR3 loop spans 12 amino acids. Germline V gene data show CDR1 as MNHNY and CDR2 as SVGAGI (reference sequence). Trimming took off 8 bases at V and 0 bases at J, with 8 bases between the two ends. CDR3 protein: CASLAVSYEQYF. CDR3 coding DNA: TGTGCCAGCTTAGCGGTCTCCTACGAGCAGTACTTC.

The genes are TRBV10-2 and TRBJ1-6; D is possibly TRBD1 (5 bases). V shed 8 bases and J shed 7 bases, with 12 bases lying between them. Germline CDR1 and CDR2: WSHSY and SAAADI. The CDR3 totals 13 residues. CDR3 amino acids: CASVLQENSPLHF. CDR3 in DNA: TGCGCCAGCGTTCTACAGGAAAATTCACCCCTCCACTTT.

The chain uses TRBV7-2 and TRBJ1-1, with D possibly matching TRBD1 (6 bases). V was shortened by 1 base and J by 5 bases, with 14 bases between the two germline ends. The CDR3 is made up of 15 amino acids. CDR1 and CDR2 from the germline V gene are SGHTA and FQGNSA. In nucleotides, the CDR3 is TGTGCCAGCAGCTTAGAGGGGGGGGTGATGACTGAAGCTTTCTTT. Protein sequence: CASSLEGGVMTEAFF.

The chain joins TRBV25-1 to TRBJ2-2, with 7 bases fitting TRBD2. With V trimmed by 6 bases and J by 6 bases, 7 bases remained unmatched. The CDR3 is 14 amino acids. Germline CDR1 is MGHDK and CDR2 is SYGVNS. The CDR3 DNA is TGTGCCAGCAGCTTATCGGCGGGAGCCGGGGAGCTGTTTTTT. It translates to CASSLSAGAGELFF.

In regard to this clonotype: This may arise from a read error, as a much more abundant clone is one base away. The V call is TRBV20-1, the J call TRBJ1-1; 8 positions agree with TRBD1. CDR3 length: 15 amino acids. With V trimmed by 5 bases and J by 4 bases, 12 bases remained unmatched. In germline, CDR1 is DFQATT, CDR2 SNEGSKA (reference sequence). The CDR3 nucleotides read TGCAGTGCTTCAGGGGGCGAGGATATGAGCACTGAAGCTTTCTTT. It codes for CSASGGEDMSTEAFF.

Notes on this clonotype: Mismatch with germline at one junction end may stem from a read error. The chain links TRBV7-8 to TRBJ2-2; perhaps TRBD1 as D (6 bases). This CDR3 has 13 amino acids. CDR1 is SGHVS, CDR2 FQNEAQ, per germline. The CDR3: CATSPGEPGELFF. CDR3 DNA sequence: TGTGCCACCAGCCCAGGGGAGCCCGGGGAGCTGTTTTTT.

The J gene is TRBJ1-2, the V gene TRBV19, with TRBD1 matching over 10 bases. The germline gives CDR1 LNHDA, CDR2 SQIVND (reference sequence). The CDR3 consists of 16 residues. The V and J ends lost 3 bases and 5 bases, in that order; junction bases with no gene match: 9. This CDR3 reads CASSIFGTGARYGYTF. The CDR3 nucleotides are TGTGCCAGTAGTATCTTTGGGACAGGGGCTCGGTATGGCTACACCTTC. Full variable domain (missing parts from reference TRBV19 and TRBJ1-2): DGGITQSPKYLFRKEGQNVTLSCEQNLNHDAMYWYRQDPGQGLRLIYYSQIVNDFQKGDIAEGYSVSREKKESFPLTVTSAQKNPTAFYLCASSIFGTGARYGYTFGSGTRLTVV.

The CDR3 spells CASSLVGGDPNEKLFF. The CDR3 DNA sequence: TGTGCCAGCAGCTTAGTGGGGGGGGATCCTAATGAAAAACTGTTTTTT. This chain links TRBV7-2 with TRBJ1-4; D might be TRBD1 (5 bases). Germline V gene lookup returns CDR1 SGHTA and CDR2 FQGNSA. V lost 1 base and J lost 3, with 12 bases in between. The CDR3 runs 16 residues.

This clonotype came up a few times. In DNA form, the CDR3 reads TGCAGTGCTAGAGGACAGAGCTCCTACGAGCAGTACTTC. Its translation: CSARGQSSYEQYF. V usage is TRBV20-1 and J usage is TRBJ2-7, with D possibly matching TRBD1 (5 bases). This CDR3 region has 13 residues. Germline CDR1 is DFQATT and CDR2 is SNEGSKA (reference sequence). Trimming stripped 1 base from V and 0 bases from J, with 7 bases between.

This clonotype was recorded many times. The chain has TRBV10-3 and TRBJ1-1, with a possible D match to TRBD1 (6 bases). V lost 0 bases to trimming and J lost 3 bases, with 11 bases between them. The CDR3 totals 15 residues. CDR1 ENHRY and CDR2 SYGVKD come from the germline V gene. The CDR3 loop is CAISESGGGDTEAFF. CDR3 DNA: TGTGCCATCAGTGAGTCGGGAGGGGGTGACACTGAAGCTTTCTTT.

Comment on this clonotype: A junction boundary mismatches the germline segment, possibly from a read error. The chain carries TRBV29-1 and TRBJ1-3, with D unclear. CDR3 length: 15 amino acids. Per germline, CDR1 SQVTM and CDR2 ANQGSEA. The CDR3 is CSVQVSTSYGYTIYF. CDR3 DNA sequence: TGCAGCGTCCAGGTTTCAACATCGTATGGCTACACCATATACTTT. The complete variable domain, with remaining parts taken from reference TRBV29-1 and TRBJ1-3, reads SAVISQKPSRDICQRGTSLTIQCQVDSQVTMMFWYRQQPGQSLTLIATANQGSEATYESGFVIDKFPISRPNLTFSTLTVSNMSPEDSSIYLCSVQVSTSYGYTIYFGEGSWLTVV.